This entry describes one T cell receptor beta chain. These data come from a study of technical replicates of blood from a handful of donors. Clones were read by immunoSEQ multiplex PCR, and TCRdb kept only the in-frame ones, dropping some. The table lists under 100,000 clones, approximately 94% of them singletons, with approximately 0.21% in the top ten. Germline values: CDR1 SGHVS, CDR2 FQNEAQ. This CDR3 is 15 amino acids long. Between the trimmed V and J ends, which lost 2 bases and 4 bases, there was a span of 11 bases. Input material: T cells isolated from PBMCs. The source is a human donor in good health. The V and J genes are TRBV7-8 and TRBJ2-2; D is uncertain. CDR3 DNA sequence: TGTGCCAGCAGCTTATCGGGTTTGGGCACCGGGGAGCTGTTTTTT. This translates into CASSLSGLGTGELFF.